Presented here are 32 T cell receptor beta chains from one specimen sequenced in a study of molecular identifiers for immune sequencing clone quantification. One entry per CDR3 protein results from TCRdb running MiXCR on the PCR reads. The data contain fewer than 350,000 distinct CDR3 sequences, about 22% of them singletons. Sequenced material: naive CD8+ T cells from blood, with Jurkat cell RNA spiked in. Subset described: FACS-sorted CD8+CD4-CCR7+CD45RA+ naive T cells. The receptors originated from a human donor in good health. Some libraries in this study had Jurkat cell RNA spiked in.

This clonotype was counted ten times or more. The V call is TRBV20-1, the J call TRBJ1-5; maybe TRBD1 (6 bases). V lost 2 bases, J lost 4 bases, and 6 bases lay in between. The CDR3 length is 12 residues. In germline, CDR1 is DFQATT, CDR2 SNEGSKA (reference sequence). This CDR3 is CSARRGNQPQHF. The CDR3 region has the DNA TGCAGTGCTAGAAGGGGGAATCAGCCCCAGCATTTT.

With regard to this clonotype: One base away lies a much larger clone, so this may be a sequencing read error. The gene calls are TRBV20-1 and TRBJ2-7, with D tentatively TRBD1 (6 bases). Germline CDR1 is DFQATT and CDR2 is SNEGSKA (reference sequence). The CDR3 consists of 13 residues. With 6 bases removed from V and 0 bases from J, the gap between germline ends came to 12 bases. CDR3 loop: CSARDIPSYEQYF. CDR3 nucleotides: TGCAGTGCCCGGGACATCCCCTCCTACGAGCAGTACTTC.

This clonotype was seen a handful of times. The chain combines TRBV23-1 with TRBJ2-7; the match to TRBD2 covers 7 bases. TRBV23-1 is flagged as an ORF with uncertain function. J was trimmed by 6 bases and V by 8 bases; bases with no gene match: 13. The CDR3 totals 14 residues. This chain's CDR3 is CASPTGTTKREQYF. The CDR3 bases are TGCGCCAGCCCCACCGGGACTACTAAACGCGAGCAGTACTTC.

Note on this clonotype: A read error may explain this, as a much larger clone is one base away. The chain links TRBV5-6 to TRBJ2-1, with 8 bases fitting TRBD1. Germline V gene sequence: CDR1 SGHDT, CDR2 YYEEEE. This CDR3 has 15 residues. After removal of 4 bases from V and 8 bases from J, the junction contained 11 bases not matched to a gene. CDR3 region: CASSSRDRLYDEQFF. CDR3 nucleotides: TGTGCCAGCAGCAGCCGGGACAGGTTATACGATGAGCAGTTCTTC.

As for this clonotype: A much larger clone lies one base from this, so it may be a read error. The chain couples TRBV27 to TRBJ1-5, with D unclear. Trimming removed 3 bases at V and 5 bases at J, with 11 bases between. CDR3 length: 14 amino acids. Germline V CDR1 and CDR2: MNHEY, SMNVEV (reference sequence). The CDR3 nucleotides read TGTGCCAGCAGTTTCGGGGTCCCCGATCAGCCCCAGCATTTT. It translates to CASSFGVPDQPQHF.

This chain connects TRBV11-3 to TRBJ2-2; maybe TRBD1 (7 bases). CDR1 is SGHNT, CDR2 YENEEA, per germline. The CDR3 sequence is 17 residues long. V lost 0 bases to trimming and J lost 9 bases, with 20 bases between them. The CDR3 region is CASSLDQGGRPWWELFF. DNA of the CDR3: TGTGCCAGCAGCTTAGATCAGGGGGGCCGGCCCTGGTGGGAGCTGTTTTTT.

Notes on this clonotype: A much larger clone sits a single nucleotide away, making a read error possible. The V call is TRBV30, the J call TRBJ1-1; D uncertain. The CDR3 is 13 residues long. Germline V gene sequence: CDR1 GTSNPN, CDR2 SVGIG (reference sequence). V was trimmed by 0 bases and J by 5 bases, leaving 10 bases between them. DNA for the CDR3: TGTGCCTGGAGTGTAACATTGGTAACTGAAGCTTTCTTT. Translating gives CAWSVTLVTEAFF.

At least ten counts were recorded for this clonotype. This sequence joins TRBV30 and TRBJ2-7; possibly TRBD2 for D (5 bases). Germline V gives CDR1 GTSNPN, CDR2 SVGIG (reference sequence). This CDR3 spans 13 amino acids. The germline V and J ends were trimmed by 2 bases and 0 bases, with 8 bases remaining between them. The CDR3, as DNA: TGTGCCTGGAGTCTAGGGAGCTCCTACGAGCAGTACTTC. It encodes CAWSLGSSYEQYF.

This clonotype appeared many times. The chain combines TRBV5-1 with TRBJ2-7, with TRBD2 matching over 11 bases. V lost 2 bases and J lost 4; bases outside the gene matches: 5. The CDR3 is made up of 15 amino acids. Germline lookup yields CDR1 SGHRS and CDR2 YFSETQ. For the CDR3, the DNA is TGCGCCAGCAGCTTAACTAGCGGGAGAGTTTACGAGCAGTACTTC. Encoded protein: CASSLTSGRVYEQYF.

For this clonotype: Being one base from a much bigger clone, this may be a read error. CDR3 region: CSASQVTGELFF. The CDR3 DNA follows: TGCAGTGCGTCTCAAGTGACCGGGGAGCTGTTTTTT. The chain joins TRBV20-1 to TRBJ2-2; D gene uncertain. The germline gives CDR1 DFQATT, CDR2 SNEGSKA (reference sequence). The CDR3 is made up of 12 amino acids. V was cut by 6 bases and J by 5 bases, with 10 bases left in between.

On this clonotype itself: The junction shows a germline mismatch at one end, possibly a read error. The rearrangement links TRBV12-3 or TRBV12-4 to TRBJ1-2; no clear D gene. This CDR3 is 13 amino acids long. In nucleotides, the CDR3 is TGTGCCAACAGTTTAACGGGCAACTATGGCTACACCTTC. Protein: CANSLTGNYGYTF.

The rearrangement joins TRBV12-3 or TRBV12-4 to TRBJ2-4; D ambiguous. The CDR3 contains 12 residues. V was pared by 1 base and J by 15 bases, with 13 bases between. In nucleotides, the CDR3 is TGTGCCAGCAGTTTAGGAGTGGCAGTCCGGTACTTC. This sequence encodes CASSLGVAVRYF.

This clonotype was recorded at least ten times. The V and J genes are TRBV7-9 and TRBJ1-3, with no clear D. The V gene lost 1 base and the J gene lost 7 bases, with 5 bases spanning the gap. This CDR3 is 12 amino acids long. The germline V gene encodes CDR1 SEHNR and CDR2 FQNEAQ (reference sequence). CDR3 in DNA: TGTGCCAGCAGCTTAGATATTAACACCATATATTTT. This encodes CASSLDINTIYF.

Notes on this clonotype: A much larger clonotype is one base distant, so this may be a read error. The chain links TRBV7-9 to TRBJ2-3; 13 nucleotides match TRBD2. This CDR3 region has 16 residues. The V gene's germline CDR1 is SEHNR and CDR2 FQNEAQ (reference sequence). V shed 4 bases and J 3 bases; nucleotides not matched to a gene: 4. The DNA of the CDR3 is TGTGCCAGCAGCTCCCTGACTAGCGGGGGGACAGATACGCAGTATTTT. Residues: CASSSLTSGGTDTQYF.

For this clonotype: At one end, the junction sequence differs from germline, possibly due to a read error. The chain joins TRBV7-3 to TRBJ2-5; 7 positions agree with TRBD2. The V gene's germline CDR1 is SGHTA and CDR2 FQGTGA. The CDR3 runs 14 residues. The CDR3 DNA is TGTGCCAGCAGCAATCTAGCGGATGGAGAGATCCAGTACTTC. It codes for CASSNLADGEIQYF.

This chain connects TRBV19 to TRBJ2-7; D is undetermined. V lost 1 base to trimming and J lost 6 bases, with 10 bases between them. Germline CDR1 and CDR2: LNHDA and SQIVND (reference sequence). There are 13 residues in the CDR3. CDR3 sequence (DNA): TGTGCCAGTAGTATAGTAGAAGGTTCCGAGCAGTACTTC. Translating gives CASSIVEGSEQYF.

This clonotype has at least ten counts. The chain links TRBV20-1 to TRBJ2-7; D is undetermined. Per germline, CDR1 DFQATT and CDR2 SNEGSKA (reference sequence). V lost 6 bases, J lost 2 bases, and 2 bases lay in between. The CDR3 runs 9 residues. Here the CDR3 reads CSAAYEQYF. In DNA form, the CDR3 reads TGCAGTGCAGCCTACGAGCAGTACTTC.

This clonotype was counted a single time. A much more abundant neighbour one base away suggests this may be a read error. CDR3 in DNA: TGTGCCAGCAGCTATCGGACAGACAACACTGGAGCTTTCTTT. This translates into CASSYRTDNTGAFF. This sequence joins TRBV13 and TRBJ1-1, with D perhaps matching TRBD1 (6 bases). CDR3 length equals 14 residues. Germline V gene sequence: CDR1 PRHDT, CDR2 FYEKMQ (reference sequence).

As concerns this clonotype: A much bigger clone sits one base away, suggesting this may be a read error. The chain carries TRBV7-9 and TRBJ2-3; TRBD2 aligns across 13 bases. CDR1 and CDR2 from the germline V gene are SEHNR and FQNEAQ (reference sequence). V was clipped by 5 bases and J by 4 bases; unmatched bases: 12. The CDR3 consists of 18 residues. The CDR3 loop reads CASSPYWTSGSGADTQYF. The CDR3 coding sequence is TGTGCCAGCAGCCCCTATTGGACTAGCGGGAGTGGTGCAGATACGCAGTATTTT.

Ten or more counts support this clonotype. This chain connects TRBV2 to TRBJ2-7; TRBD2 matches 11 bases. This CDR3 region has 15 residues. J was trimmed by 4 bases and V by 6 bases; bases with no gene match: 8. The V gene's germline CDR1 is SNHLY and CDR2 FYNNEI. The CDR3 bases are TGTGCCAGCAGAGACGCTAGCGGGGGGCCTTACGAGCAGTACTTC. It encodes CASRDASGGPYEQYF.

Ten or more counts support this clonotype. V is TRBV29-1 and J is TRBJ2-3, with 9 bases that match TRBD1. The germline V gene has CDR1 SQVTM and CDR2 ANQGSEA. V shed 7 bases and J 2 bases; nucleotides not matched to a gene: 4. The CDR3 extends over 13 amino acids. CDR3 coding DNA: TGCAGCGGCCGGGACAGGGACACAGATACGCAGTATTTT. The encoded protein is CSGRDRDTDTQYF.

V usage is TRBV19 and J usage is TRBJ2-2; D gene ambiguous. The CDR3 spans 14 residues. From germline, CDR1 is LNHDA and CDR2 SQIVND (reference sequence). The germline V and J ends were trimmed by 2 bases and 0 bases, with 4 bases remaining between them. CDR3 region: CASSIYPNTGELFF. The DNA for the CDR3 is TGTGCCAGTAGTATATATCCGAACACCGGGGAGCTGTTTTTT.

About this clonotype itself: A clone one base away is much larger, so this may be a read error. The chain is built from TRBV2 and TRBJ2-3, with unresolved D. Trimming cost V 10 bases and J 0 bases, with 23 bases left between them. This CDR3 is 17 amino acids long. Germline V gene lookup returns CDR1 SNHLY and CDR2 FYNNEI. The CDR3 DNA reads as TGTGCCATCGAACGCCCGAACAGAGATGATAGCACAGATACGCAGTATTTT. The encoded protein is CAIERPNRDDSTDTQYF.

The sample holds many counts of this clonotype. The chain employs TRBV5-1 and TRBJ2-5; D is unclear. The V end lost 1 base, the J end lost 0 bases, and 1 base lay between the germline ends. CDR1 is SGHRS, CDR2 YFSETQ, per germline. This CDR3 is 12 amino acids long. CDR3 in amino acids: CASSLYQETQYF. CDR3 DNA: TGCGCCAGCAGCTTGTACCAAGAGACCCAGTACTTC.

The rearrangement joins TRBV5-4 to TRBJ2-3; D may be TRBD1 or TRBD2 (7 bases each). CDR3 length: 16 residues. Deletions cut 4 bases from V and 2 bases from J, with 17 bases between. Germline CDR1 is SGHNT and CDR2 is YYREEE (reference sequence). The CDR3 sequence: CASSPGGGFLTDTQYF. The DNA for the CDR3 is TGTGCCAGCAGCCCAGGGGGGGGCTTTCTCACAGATACGCAGTATTTT. Based on the CDR3 plus reference TRBV5-4 and TRBJ2-3, the full variable domain is ETGVTQSPTHLIKTRGQQVTLRCSSQSGHNTVSWYQQALGQGPQFIFQYYREEENGRGNFPPRFSGLQFPNYSSELNVNALELDDSALYLCASSPGGGFLTDTQYFGPGTRLTVL.

To note about this clonotype: Being one base from a much bigger clone, this may be a read error. The V and J genes are TRBV20-1 and TRBJ1-2; tentatively, D is TRBD1 (5 bases). With 3 bases removed from V and 7 bases from J, the gap between germline ends came to 12 bases. CDR3 length: 12 residues. CDR1 and CDR2 (germline): DFQATT, SNEGSKA (reference sequence). CDR3 amino acids: CSARGGSCGYTF. The CDR3, as DNA: TGCAGTGCTAGGGGGGGGTCCTGTGGCTACACCTTC.

A remark on this clonotype: A much bigger clone sits one base away, suggesting this may be a read error. The rearrangement links TRBV15 to TRBJ1-2; D gene unclear. Germline assignment: CDR1 LNHNV and CDR2 YYDKDF (reference sequence). The V end was cut by 8 bases, the J end by 4 bases, with 11 bases between. CDR3 size: 12 residues. The CDR3 DNA follows: TGTGCCACCGGCCTAAACAGCTATGGCTACACCTTC. This encodes CATGLNSYGYTF.

This chain links TRBV23-1 with TRBJ2-7; TRBD1 agrees at 7 bases. TRBV23-1 is annotated as an ORF whose role is uncertain. Unmatched junction bases numbered 5, after V lost 0 bases and J lost 3 bases. The CDR3 covers 15 residues. CDR3 loop: CASSQSRQGRYEQYF. The DNA of the CDR3 is TGCGCCAGCAGTCAATCGAGACAGGGCCGCTACGAGCAGTACTTC.

This clonotype was recorded at least ten times. The J gene is TRBJ2-5, the V gene TRBV5-1; 9 bases match TRBD2. Germline V gives CDR1 SGHRS, CDR2 YFSETQ. This CDR3 spans 15 amino acids. V trimming: 1 base; J trimming: 1 base; junction bases outside the gene matches: 2. The CDR3 spells CASSLSSGSQETQYF. The DNA of the CDR3 is TGCGCCAGCAGCTTGAGTAGCGGGAGCCAAGAGACCCAGTACTTC.

This clonotype was detected ten times or more. The V and J genes are TRBV6-6 and TRBJ2-7, with 10 nucleotides matching TRBD2. This CDR3 is built from 14 residues. Per germline, CDR1 MNHNY and CDR2 SVGAGI (reference sequence). J lost 4 bases, V lost 6 bases, and 6 bases had no gene match. In DNA form, the CDR3 reads TGTGCCAGCAGACCACTAGCGGGGAGTTACGAGCAGTACTTC. Translated, it gives CASRPLAGSYEQYF.

On this clonotype: The junction departs from the called germline gene at one end, perhaps through a read error. The chain combines TRBV27 with TRBJ2-7, with D hard to call. CDR1 MNHEY and CDR2 SMNVEV come from the germline V gene (reference sequence). The CDR3 sequence is 13 residues long. The CDR3 DNA is TGTGCCAGCAGTTCGAGCCCCTCCTACGAGCGGTACTTC. It translates to CASSSSPSYERYF.

Details on this clonotype: A much larger clone sits a single nucleotide away, making a read error possible. V usage is TRBV4-2 and J usage is TRBJ1-5, with 9 bases fitting TRBD1. With V trimmed by 3 bases and J by 5 bases, 5 bases remained unmatched. CDR1 is LGHNA, CDR2 YNFKEQ, per germline. The CDR3 totals 15 residues. CDR3 nucleotide sequence: TGTGCCAGCAGCCAGAGGGACAGGGACGATCAGCCCCAGCATTTT. Protein sequence: CASSQRDRDDQPQHF.